The 28 T cell receptor beta chains reported below all come from one sample, sequenced in a study of CD8+ T cells in alopecia areata. After isolation, RNA underwent reverse transcription to generate cDNA as the sequencing template. TCRdb's table, derived via immunoSEQ multiplex PCR, lists solely in-frame clones and lacks some. This sample carries around 120,000 clones, approximately 52% of them seen once, and the ten largest clones take 25% to 35%. The treatment was: oral pan-JAK inhibitor, 5-10 mg twice daily. The sequencing here drew on CD8+ T cells sorted from blood, taken at week 4, from a patient treated with tofacitinib. The source is a human donor with alopecia areata.

CDR3 DNA: TGTGCCAGCAGCTTAGGGCAGGGGCACGGAAAACTGTTTTTT. Its translation is CASSLGQGHGKLFF. This chain uses TRBV7-2 with TRBJ1-4; D might be TRBD1 (6 bases). Trimming stripped 1 base from V and 10 bases from J, with 13 bases between. CDR3 size: 14 residues. Looked up from germline, CDR1 is SGHTA and CDR2 is FQGNSA.

This clone occurred a few times. The chain joins TRBV6-5 to TRBJ1-1, with a weak D call TRBD1 (6 bases). Trimming took off 4 bases at V and 7 bases at J, with 13 bases between the two ends. CDR1 is MNHEY and CDR2 is SVGAGI in the germline V gene. The CDR3 sequence is 13 residues long. CDR3 sequence: CASSLGGQNEAFF. The CDR3 region has the DNA TGTGCCAGCAGTTTAGGAGGACAGAATGAAGCTTTCTTT.

This chain links TRBV2 with TRBJ1-5, with D perhaps matching TRBD1 (5 bases). Germline-derived CDR1 and CDR2 are SNHLY and FYNNEI. The CDR3 is 15 amino acids. V shed 3 bases and J shed 3 bases, with 12 bases lying between them. The CDR3 sequence is CASSEGGAPNQPQHF. CDR3 in DNA: TGTGCCAGCAGTGAGGGTGGGGCTCCCAATCAGCCCCAGCATTTT.

This clone has only a few counts. The chain joins TRBV7-9 to TRBJ2-1, with D perhaps matching TRBD1 or TRBD2 (5 bases each). The CDR3 has 15 amino acids. The V gene lost 11 bases and the J gene lost 0 bases, with 17 bases spanning the gap. Germline CDR1 reads SEHNR; CDR2 reads FQNEAQ (reference sequence). CDR3 coding DNA: TGTGCCGCGGCCATAGACGGGGCCTCCTACAATGAGCAGTTCTTC. Its translation: CAAAIDGASYNEQFF.

With regard to this clone: Germline is not matched at one junction end, which may reflect a read error. The DNA of the CDR3 is TGTGCCAGCAGCTCGGTCGGAGCTGCCTATAGCTACACCTTC. It yields the protein CASSSVGAAYSYTF. V and J are TRBV13 and TRBJ1-2; D is unresolved. This CDR3 region has 14 residues. Germline assignment: CDR1 PRHDT and CDR2 FYEKMQ (reference sequence).

This chain uses TRBV7-2 with TRBJ1-6; no reliable D call. The CDR3 extends over 14 amino acids. Trimming shortened V by 2 bases and J by 15 bases, and 17 bases separated the two germline ends. Looked up from germline, CDR1 is SGHTA and CDR2 is FQGNSA. CDR3 amino acids: CASSLTVVQSNLHF. The CDR3 DNA is TGTGCCAGCAGCTTAACTGTCGTTCAGAGTAACCTCCACTTT.

V gene TRBV27 combines with J gene TRBJ2-7; a weak D match, TRBD1 (6 bases). V shed 5 bases and J shed 9 bases, with 14 bases lying between them. Per germline, CDR1 MNHEY and CDR2 SMNVEV (reference sequence). The CDR3 is 12 residues long. The CDR3 DNA is TGTGCCAGCAGTCGTGAGGGGGAAGGGCAGTACTTC. This codes for CASSREGEGQYF.

The rearrangement links TRBV27 to TRBJ2-7; D ambiguous. This CDR3 region has 12 residues. V dropped 6 bases and J dropped 4 bases, with 10 bases sitting between them. Germline CDR1 reads MNHEY; CDR2 reads SMNVEV (reference sequence). CDR3 amino acids: CASSPNRYEQYF. CDR3 coding DNA: TGTGCCAGCAGCCCCAACCGTTACGAGCAGTACTTC.

V usage is TRBV29-1 and J usage is TRBJ2-2; D perhaps matches TRBD1 (5 bases). Trimming cost V 6 bases and J 4 bases, with 9 bases left between them. Per the germline V gene, CDR1 is SQVTM and CDR2 is ANQGSEA. This CDR3 is built from 12 residues. The CDR3 DNA follows: TGCAGCGTCCAGGGTCTCACCGGGGAGCTGTTTTTT. Translation gives CSVQGLTGELFF.

This chain links TRBV29-1 with TRBJ2-7, with 9 bases lining up with TRBD1. Unmatched junction bases numbered 3, after V lost 1 base and J lost 2 bases. The germline gives CDR1 SQVTM, CDR2 ANQGSEA. This CDR3 has 14 residues. In DNA form, the CDR3 reads TGCAGCGTTGAAGTTGGGACAGGGCCCTACGAGCAGTACTTC. Amino acid sequence: CSVEVGTGPYEQYF.

This chain uses TRBV30 with TRBJ2-1, with a possible D match to TRBD1 (5 bases). Trimming shortened V by 0 bases and J by 9 bases, and 9 bases separated the two germline ends. Germline V gene lookup returns CDR1 GTSNPN and CDR2 SVGIG (reference sequence). The CDR3 is 12 residues long. The CDR3 loop is CAWSVGVGEQFF. The CDR3 DNA is TGTGCCTGGAGTGTAGGGGTTGGTGAGCAGTTCTTC.

The V gene is TRBV29-1, the J gene TRBJ2-6, with 8 bases lining up with TRBD1. From germline, CDR1 is SQVTM and CDR2 ANQGSEA. V dropped 6 bases and J dropped 1; count of bases not matched to a gene: 2. This CDR3 contains 14 residues. DNA of the CDR3: TGCAGCGTGACAGGGGAGTCTGGGGCCAACGTCCTGACTTTC. Its protein is CSVTGESGANVLTF.

V and J are TRBV7-2 and TRBJ2-2; no firm D call. V was cut by 5 bases and J by 0 bases, with 13 bases left in between. The CDR3 loop spans 16 amino acids. Germline V lookup: CDR1 SGHTA, CDR2 FQGNSA. CDR3 loop: CASSHPTASNTGELFF. The CDR3 DNA reads as TGTGCCAGCAGCCACCCCACGGCCTCGAACACCGGGGAGCTGTTTTTT.

The chain joins TRBV29-1 to TRBJ1-1; D gene ambiguous. This CDR3 spans 13 amino acids. The V end lost 7 bases, the J end lost 1 base, and 13 bases lay between the germline ends. Germline V gives CDR1 SQVTM, CDR2 ANQGSEA. The CDR3: CSERDGGNTEAFF. The CDR3 DNA sequence: TGCAGCGAGCGAGACGGAGGGAACACTGAAGCTTTCTTT.

This clone was seen a single time. The V call is TRBV30, the J call TRBJ2-7; 7 nucleotides line up with TRBD1. The CDR3 length is 13 residues. CDR1 is GTSNPN and CDR2 is SVGIG in the germline V gene (reference sequence). V was pared by 2 bases and J by 7 bases, with 8 bases of the junction left unmatched. CDR3 protein: CAWSTGTADEQYF. In DNA form, the CDR3 reads TGTGCCTGGAGTACTGGGACAGCGGATGAGCAGTACTTC.

The rearrangement joins TRBV29-1 to TRBJ2-3, with D unresolved. Germline CDR1 is SQVTM and CDR2 is ANQGSEA. The CDR3 runs 13 residues. Trimming removed 5 bases from V and 0 bases from J, with 9 bases in between. In nucleotides, the CDR3 is TGCAGCGTTAGGCATGCTAGCACAGATACGCAGTATTTT. It yields the protein CSVRHASTDTQYF.

The V and J genes are TRBV30 and TRBJ2-6; the D is unclear. V lost 4 bases and J lost 3, with 7 bases in between. Germline V gene lookup returns CDR1 GTSNPN and CDR2 SVGIG (reference sequence). The CDR3 contains 13 residues. CDR3 in DNA: TGTGCCTGGACCCTCTATGGGGCCAACGTCCTGACTTTC. This codes for CAWTLYGANVLTF.

In this sample, this clone turned up a few times. V usage is TRBV16 and J usage is TRBJ2-7; weak D call: TRBD1 (5 bases). The CDR3 runs 13 residues. The V end was cut by 3 bases, the J end by 3 bases, with 9 bases between. Germline V gene sequence: CDR1 KGHSY, CDR2 FQNENV. CDR3 nucleotide sequence: TGTGCCAGCAGCCAGTTCGACAGCTACGAGCAGTACTTC. It is translated as CASSQFDSYEQYF.

This rearrangement joins TRBV5-1 to TRBJ2-7; 10 nucleotides match TRBD2. The CDR3 length is 14 residues. The V segment lost 3 bases and the J segment 3 bases; nucleotides outside the gene matches: 3. The germline CDR1 and CDR2 sequences are SGHRS and YFSETQ. In DNA form, the CDR3 reads TGCGCCAGCAGCTCTTCTAGCGGGGGCTACGAGCAGTACTTC. It is translated as CASSSSSGGYEQYF.

This clone occurred a few times. The rearrangement uses TRBV5-1 and TRBJ1-1; D not certain. CDR1 SGHRS and CDR2 YFSETQ come from the germline V gene. This CDR3 spans 14 amino acids. V lost 1 base and J 7 bases, leaving 14 bases between the germline ends. CDR3 in amino acids: CASSLSPRQNEAFF. CDR3 nucleotides: TGCGCCAGCAGCTTGTCGCCGCGGCAGAATGAAGCTTTCTTT.

In its sample, this clone was seen a few times. The rearrangement uses TRBV29-1 and TRBJ2-7; D gene uncertain. Germline V gene lookup returns CDR1 SQVTM and CDR2 ANQGSEA. The CDR3 covers 14 residues. Trimming pared 4 bases from V and 1 base from J, leaving 14 bases between. The CDR3 region has the DNA TGCAGCGTTGGGGATCTCGACAATTCCTACGAGCAGTACTTC. The encoded protein is CSVGDLDNSYEQYF.

The V and J genes are TRBV6-6 and TRBJ1-5, with 8 bases fitting TRBD1. Trimming cost V 3 bases and J 3 bases; bases outside gene matches: 4. Germline V gives CDR1 MNHNY, CDR2 SVGAGI (reference sequence). This CDR3 is 15 amino acids long. The CDR3 loop reads CASSYLGQVNQPQHF. CDR3 DNA sequence: TGTGCCAGCAGTTATTTGGGACAGGTCAATCAGCCCCAGCATTTT.

The CDR3: CAWSVGTESTDTQYF. The DNA of the CDR3 is TGTGCCTGGAGTGTCGGGACAGAGAGCACAGATACGCAGTATTTT. The chain couples TRBV30 to TRBJ2-3; 7 bases match TRBD1. Germline CDR1 and CDR2: GTSNPN and SVGIG (reference sequence). The V gene end was trimmed by 0 bases and the J gene end by 0 bases; junction bases not matched to a gene: 3. The CDR3 sequence is 15 residues long.

The gene calls are TRBV30 and TRBJ1-5; D possibly corresponds to TRBD1 (6 bases). CDR3 length: 13 residues. V was cut by 2 bases and J by 5 bases, with 10 bases left in between. Germline loops: CDR1 GTSNPN, CDR2 SVGIG (reference sequence). The CDR3 region is CAWSKGGYQPQHF. In DNA, the CDR3 is TGTGCCTGGAGTAAGGGGGGCTATCAGCCCCAGCATTTT.

This chain's CDR3 is CAWRKDTNTGELFF. DNA of the CDR3: TGTGCCTGGCGAAAAGATACTAACACCGGGGAGCTGTTTTTT. This chain joins TRBV30 and TRBJ2-2, with no clear D. Looked up from germline, CDR1 is GTSNPN and CDR2 is SVGIG (reference sequence). This CDR3 spans 14 amino acids. The V end was cut by 5 bases, the J end by 2 bases, with 12 bases between.

The chain uses TRBV1 and TRBJ2-1; the DNA was not used to check the table's D call, TRBD2. TRBV1 is marked as a pseudogene. The CDR3 covers 14 residues. This chain's CDR3 is CTTPSGTPYNEQFF. The CDR3 DNA reads TGCACCACCCCTAGCGGGACCCCCTACAATGAGCAGTTCTTC.

This clone was seen a handful of times. This chain uses TRBV29-1 with TRBJ2-2; D unresolved. Trimming left V 3 bases short and J 1 base short, with 12 bases between. The germline gives CDR1 SQVTM, CDR2 ANQGSEA. The CDR3 spans 15 residues. CDR3 bases: TGCAGCGTTGAGTGGAAATGGGAGAACACCGGGGAGCTGTTTTTT. Amino acid sequence: CSVEWKWENTGELFF.

This clone appeared a single time. V gene TRBV29-1 combines with J gene TRBJ2-2; D gene ambiguous. The V gene's germline CDR1 is SQVTM and CDR2 ANQGSEA. The CDR3 runs to 13 residues. With 2 bases removed from V and 1 base from J, the gap between germline ends came to 5 bases. CDR3 DNA sequence: TGCAGCGTTGAACATCTGAACACCGGGGAGCTGTTTTTT. This encodes CSVEHLNTGELFF.